Detailed here is one TCR beta chain. No conserved phenylalanine or tryptophan is present at the end of the CDR3, so a read error is the likely explanation. The CDR3 contains 12 residues. The V end lost 7 bases, the J end lost 1 base, and 4 bases lay between the germline ends. TCRdb redid the calling of the RT-PCR reads with MiXCR, one entry per CDR3 protein. The sample lists about 680,000 distinct CDR3 sequences, approximately 15% seen once, with about 3.6% in the top ten. The sequenced material came from memory CD4+ T cells from blood. This receptor was obtained from a female donor in good health, serving as a healthy control. The rearrangement uses TRBV12-3 or TRBV12-4 and TRBJ2-2; D not certain. CDR3 loop: CASNQNTGELFL. Written as DNA, the CDR3 is TGTGCCAGCAACCAGAACACCGGGGAGCTGTTTCTT.